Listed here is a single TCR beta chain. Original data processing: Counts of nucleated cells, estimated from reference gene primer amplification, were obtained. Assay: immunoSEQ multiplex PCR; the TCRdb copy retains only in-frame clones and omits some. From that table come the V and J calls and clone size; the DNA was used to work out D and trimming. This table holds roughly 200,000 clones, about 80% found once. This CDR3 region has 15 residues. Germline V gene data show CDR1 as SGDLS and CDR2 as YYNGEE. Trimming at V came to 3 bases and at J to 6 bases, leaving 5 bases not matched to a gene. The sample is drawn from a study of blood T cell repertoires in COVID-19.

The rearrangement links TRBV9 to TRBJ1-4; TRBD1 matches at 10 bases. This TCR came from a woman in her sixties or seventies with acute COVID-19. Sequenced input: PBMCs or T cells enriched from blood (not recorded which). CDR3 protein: CASSAADRGYEKLFF. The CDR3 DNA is TGTGCCAGCAGCGCAGCGGACAGGGGGTATGAAAAACTGTTTTTT.